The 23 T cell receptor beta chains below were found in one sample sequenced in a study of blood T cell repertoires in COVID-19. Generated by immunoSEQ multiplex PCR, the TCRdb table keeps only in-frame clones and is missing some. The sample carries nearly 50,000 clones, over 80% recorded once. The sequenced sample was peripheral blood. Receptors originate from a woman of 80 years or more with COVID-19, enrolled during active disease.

CDR3 bases: TGTGCCAGCAGCTTAAATGAGGGGACACCAGCTTTCTTT. Amino acid sequence: CASSLNEGTPAFF. This chain links TRBV7-9 with TRBJ1-1, with D perhaps TRBD1 (6 bases). The germline V gene encodes CDR1 SEHNR and CDR2 FQNEAQ (reference sequence). The V end was cut by 2 bases, the J end by 10 bases, with 14 bases between. The CDR3 extends over 13 amino acids.

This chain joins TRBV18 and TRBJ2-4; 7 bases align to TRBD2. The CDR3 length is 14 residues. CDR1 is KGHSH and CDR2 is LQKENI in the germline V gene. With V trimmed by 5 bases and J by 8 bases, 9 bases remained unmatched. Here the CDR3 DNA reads TGTGCCAGCTCATTCGGCGGGAGTAAATACATTCAGTACTTC. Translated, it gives CASSFGGSKYIQYF. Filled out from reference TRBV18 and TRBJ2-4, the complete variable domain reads NAGVMQNPRHLVRRRGQEARLRCSPMKGHSHVYWYRQLPEEGLKFMVYLQKENIIDESGMPKERFSAEFPKEGPSILRIQQVVRGDSAAYFCASSFGGSKYIQYFGAGTRLSVL.

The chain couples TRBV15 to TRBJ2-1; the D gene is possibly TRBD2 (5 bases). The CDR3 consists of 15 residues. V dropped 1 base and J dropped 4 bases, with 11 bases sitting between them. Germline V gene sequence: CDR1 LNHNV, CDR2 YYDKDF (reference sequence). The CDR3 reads CATSRGRPGYNEQFF. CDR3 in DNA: TGTGCCACCAGCAGAGGGAGACCGGGGTACAATGAGCAGTTCTTC. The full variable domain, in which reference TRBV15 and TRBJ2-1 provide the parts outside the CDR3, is DAMVIQNPRYQVTQFGKPVTLSCSQTLNHNVMYWYQQKSSQAPKLLFHYYDKDFNNEADTPDNFQSRRPNTSFCFLDIRSPGLGDTAMYLCATSRGRPGYNEQFFGPGTRLTVL.

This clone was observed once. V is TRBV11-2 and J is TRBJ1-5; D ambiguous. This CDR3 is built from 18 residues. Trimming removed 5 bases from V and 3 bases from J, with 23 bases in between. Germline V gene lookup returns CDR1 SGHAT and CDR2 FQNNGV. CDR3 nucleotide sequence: TGTGCCAGCAGCCCCCCTCCGATTTCGGGGAGGAACAATCAGCCCCAGCATTTT. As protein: CASSPPPISGRNNQPQHF.

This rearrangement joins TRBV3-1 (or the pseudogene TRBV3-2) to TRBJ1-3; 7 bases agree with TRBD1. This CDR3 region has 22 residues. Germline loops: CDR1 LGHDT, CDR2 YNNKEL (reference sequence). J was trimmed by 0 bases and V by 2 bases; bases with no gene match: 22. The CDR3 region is CASSQSTLRTGPLYSSGNTIYF. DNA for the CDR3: TGTGCCAGCAGCCAATCCACTCTGAGGACAGGCCCTTTATATTCCTCTGGAAACACCATATATTTT.

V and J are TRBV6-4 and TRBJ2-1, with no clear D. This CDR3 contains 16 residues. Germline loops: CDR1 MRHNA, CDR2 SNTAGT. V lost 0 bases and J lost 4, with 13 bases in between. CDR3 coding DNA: TGTGCCAGCAGTGACTCTGCCACCCAGTATTACAATGAGCAGTTCTTC. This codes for CASSDSATQYYNEQFF.

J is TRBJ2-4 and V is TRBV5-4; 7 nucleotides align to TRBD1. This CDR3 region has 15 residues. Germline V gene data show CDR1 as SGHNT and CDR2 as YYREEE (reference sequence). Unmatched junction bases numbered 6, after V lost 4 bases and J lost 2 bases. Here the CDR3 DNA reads TGTGCCAGCAGCCGACAGGGATCGACCAAAAACATTCAGTACTTC. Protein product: CASSRQGSTKNIQYF.

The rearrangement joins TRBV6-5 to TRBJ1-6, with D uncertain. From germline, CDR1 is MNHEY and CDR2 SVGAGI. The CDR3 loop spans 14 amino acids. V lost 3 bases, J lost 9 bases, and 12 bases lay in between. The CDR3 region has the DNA TGTGCCAGCAGTTATGGGCGCATTGGTTCACCCCTCCACTTT. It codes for CASSYGRIGSPLHF.

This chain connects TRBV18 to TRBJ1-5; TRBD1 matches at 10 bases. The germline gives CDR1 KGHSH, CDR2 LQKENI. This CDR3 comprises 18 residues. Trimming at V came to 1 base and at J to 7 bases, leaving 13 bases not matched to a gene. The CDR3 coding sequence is TGTGCCAGCTCACCACAACAAAGAAAGACAGGGGGCGGACAGCCCCAGCATTTT. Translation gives CASSPQQRKTGGGQPQHF.

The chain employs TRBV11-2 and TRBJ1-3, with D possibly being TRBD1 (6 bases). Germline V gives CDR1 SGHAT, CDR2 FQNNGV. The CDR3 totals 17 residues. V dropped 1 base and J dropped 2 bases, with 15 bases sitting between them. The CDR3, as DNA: TGTGCCAGCAGCTTAGCTCTACAGGGAGCGGCTGGAAACACCATATATTTT. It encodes CASSLALQGAAGNTIYF.

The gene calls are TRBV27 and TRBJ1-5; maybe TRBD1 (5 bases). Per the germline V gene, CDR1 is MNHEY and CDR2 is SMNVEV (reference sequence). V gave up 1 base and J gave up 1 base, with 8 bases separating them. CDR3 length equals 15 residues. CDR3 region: CASSLWAGSNQPQHF. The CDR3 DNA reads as TGTGCCAGCAGTTTATGGGCAGGGAGCAATCAGCCCCAGCATTTT.

This CDR3 is CASSTDRLLSYNEQFF. The CDR3 region has the DNA TGTGCCAGCAGTACCGACAGATTGCTCTCCTACAATGAGCAGTTCTTC. The J gene is TRBJ2-1, the V gene TRBV27, with D possibly being TRBD1 (5 bases). The germline CDR1 and CDR2 sequences are MNHEY and SMNVEV (reference sequence). The CDR3 loop spans 16 amino acids. V was cut by 5 bases and J by 0 bases, with 14 bases left in between.

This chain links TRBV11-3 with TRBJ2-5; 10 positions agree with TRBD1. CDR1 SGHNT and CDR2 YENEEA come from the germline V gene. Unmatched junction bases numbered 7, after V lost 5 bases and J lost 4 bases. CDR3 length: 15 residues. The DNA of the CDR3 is TGTGCCAGCAGCGTCGACAGGGGGCACGGAGAGACCCAGTACTTC. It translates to CASSVDRGHGETQYF.

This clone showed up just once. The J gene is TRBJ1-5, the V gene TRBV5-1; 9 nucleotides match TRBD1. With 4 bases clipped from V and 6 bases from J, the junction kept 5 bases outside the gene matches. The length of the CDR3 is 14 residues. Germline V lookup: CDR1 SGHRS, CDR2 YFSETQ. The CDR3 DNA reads TGCGCCAGCAGCGTTACAGGGGGCGTTCAGCCCCAGCATTTT. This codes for CASSVTGGVQPQHF.

The CDR3 sequence: CASSPQAANSFYGYTF. In DNA, the CDR3 is TGTGCCAGCTCACCACAAGCGGCTAATTCCTTCTATGGCTACACCTTC. The chain couples TRBV18 to TRBJ1-2, with D uncertain. CDR1 is KGHSH and CDR2 is LQKENI in the germline V gene. Trimming took 1 base from V and 4 from J, leaving 16 bases between them. This CDR3 has 16 residues.

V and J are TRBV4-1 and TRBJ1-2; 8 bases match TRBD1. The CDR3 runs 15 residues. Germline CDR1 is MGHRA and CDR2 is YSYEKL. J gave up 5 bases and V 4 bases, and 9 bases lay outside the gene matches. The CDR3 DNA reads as TGCGCCAGCAGCCCCCGGGGACAGGTGGCTTATGGCTACACCTTC. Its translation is CASSPRGQVAYGYTF.

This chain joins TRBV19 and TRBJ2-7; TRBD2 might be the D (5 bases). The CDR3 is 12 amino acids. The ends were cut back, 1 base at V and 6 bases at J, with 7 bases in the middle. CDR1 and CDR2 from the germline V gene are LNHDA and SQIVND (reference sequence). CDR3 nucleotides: TGTGCCAGTAGTATAGGAGGGTCCGAGCAGTACTTC. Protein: CASSIGGSEQYF.

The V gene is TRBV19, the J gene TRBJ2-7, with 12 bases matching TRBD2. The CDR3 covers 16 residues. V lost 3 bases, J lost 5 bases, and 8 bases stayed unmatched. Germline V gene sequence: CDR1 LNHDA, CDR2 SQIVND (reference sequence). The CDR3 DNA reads TGTGCCAGTAGTATCGGGACTAGCGGGCTCTATGACGAGCAGTACTTC. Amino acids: CASSIGTSGLYDEQYF.

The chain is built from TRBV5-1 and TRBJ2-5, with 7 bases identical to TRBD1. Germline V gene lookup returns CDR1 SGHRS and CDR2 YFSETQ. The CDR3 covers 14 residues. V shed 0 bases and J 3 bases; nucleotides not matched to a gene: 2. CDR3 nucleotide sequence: TGCGCCAGCAGCTTGGCGACAGGGAAAGAGACCCAGTACTTC. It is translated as CASSLATGKETQYF.

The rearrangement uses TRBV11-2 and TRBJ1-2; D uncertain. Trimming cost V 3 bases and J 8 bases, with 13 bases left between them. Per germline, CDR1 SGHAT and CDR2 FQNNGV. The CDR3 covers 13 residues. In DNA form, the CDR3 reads TGTGCCAGCAGCTTTAGTGGCGCGGCGGGCTACACCTTC. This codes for CASSFSGAAGYTF. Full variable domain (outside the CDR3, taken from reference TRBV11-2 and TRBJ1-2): EAGVAQSPRYKIIEKRQSVAFWCNPISGHATLYWYQQILGQGPKLLIQFQNNGVVDDSQLPKDRFSAERLKGVDSTLKIQPAKLEDSAVYLCASSFSGAAGYTFGSGTRLTVV.

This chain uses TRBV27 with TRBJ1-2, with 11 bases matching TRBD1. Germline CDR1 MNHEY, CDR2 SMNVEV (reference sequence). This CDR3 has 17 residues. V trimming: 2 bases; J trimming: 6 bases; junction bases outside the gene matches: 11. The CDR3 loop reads CASSLRVGQGVGDGYTF. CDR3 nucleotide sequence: TGTGCCAGCAGTTTAAGGGTGGGACAGGGGGTCGGGGATGGCTACACCTTC.

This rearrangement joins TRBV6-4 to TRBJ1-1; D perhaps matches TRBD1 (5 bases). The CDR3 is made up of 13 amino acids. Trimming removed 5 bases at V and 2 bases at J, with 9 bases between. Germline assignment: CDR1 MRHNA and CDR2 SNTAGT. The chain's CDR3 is CASSKQENTEAFF. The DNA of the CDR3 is TGTGCCAGCAGTAAACAGGAAAACACTGAAGCTTTCTTT.

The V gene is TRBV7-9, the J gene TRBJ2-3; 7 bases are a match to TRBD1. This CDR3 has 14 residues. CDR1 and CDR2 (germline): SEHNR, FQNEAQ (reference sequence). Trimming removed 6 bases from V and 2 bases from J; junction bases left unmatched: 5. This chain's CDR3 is CASRAGTDTDTQYF. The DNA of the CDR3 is TGTGCCAGCAGAGCTGGGACAGACACAGATACGCAGTATTTT.